These 32 T cell receptor beta chains originate from one sample sequenced in a study of graft-versus-host responses after intestinal transplantation. Antigen specificity for these receptors is unknown. Assay used: immunoSEQ multiplex PCR; TCRdb lists only in-frame clones, some missing. Among around 78,000 clones listed, over 75% were seen once. The sequenced sample was unstimulated CD8+ T cells sorted from spleen or lymph node cells, obtained before transplant. These receptors all come from a human donor who was the organ donor for an intestinal transplant.

The V call is TRBV5-4, the J call TRBJ1-1; no clear D. CDR1 and CDR2 from the germline V gene are SGHNT and YYREEE (reference sequence). V was shortened by 4 bases and J by 0 bases, with 10 bases between the two germline ends. The CDR3 consists of 14 residues. This chain's CDR3 is CASSPPGVNTEAFF. The CDR3 DNA follows: TGTGCCAGCAGCCCCCCCGGTGTGAACACTGAAGCTTTCTTT. Drawing the rest from reference TRBV5-4 and TRBJ1-1, the complete variable domain is ETGVTQSPTHLIKTRGQQVTLRCSSQSGHNTVSWYQQALGQGPQFIFQYYREEENGRGNFPPRFSGLQFPNYSSELNVNALELDDSALYLCASSPPGVNTEAFFGQGTRLTVV.

The chain has TRBV7-6 and TRBJ1-2, with D maybe TRBD1 (5 bases). This CDR3 region has 13 residues. V gave up 5 bases and J gave up 5 bases, with 12 bases separating them. Per the germline V gene, CDR1 is SGHVS and CDR2 is FNYEAQ. CDR3 in amino acids: CASSQGGGYGYTF. The CDR3 DNA sequence: TGTGCCAGCAGCCAGGGTGGGGGTTATGGCTACACCTTC.

DNA for the CDR3: TGTGCCAGCAGCGGGGGGGACTGGTACACTGAAGCTTTCTTT. Its translation: CASSGGDWYTEAFF. The V and J genes are TRBV5-6 and TRBJ1-1, with D possibly being TRBD1 (5 bases). Trimming cost V 4 bases and J 3 bases, with 13 bases left between them. Germline V gives CDR1 SGHDT, CDR2 YYEEEE. CDR3 length: 14 amino acids.

V gene TRBV7-8 combines with J gene TRBJ2-3; 8 bases map to TRBD1. CDR3 length: 15 amino acids. The trim removed 1 base at V and 4 bases at J, leaving 4 bases unmatched. The germline CDR1 and CDR2 sequences are SGHVS and FQNEAQ. Here the CDR3 reads CASSLESGGPDTQYF. CDR3 in DNA: TGTGCCAGCAGCTTAGAATCAGGGGGCCCAGATACGCAGTATTTT.

With respect to this clone: Additional DNA sequences in this sample encode the identical CDR3. This rearrangement joins TRBV9 to TRBJ2-3; perhaps TRBD2 as D (6 bases). This CDR3 has 16 amino acids. Germline CDR1 is SGDLS and CDR2 is YYNGEE. Trimming pared 0 bases from V and 2 bases from J, leaving 13 bases between. The DNA of the CDR3 is TGTGCCAGCAGCGTAGGTACGGGACTGCACACAGATACGCAGTATTTT. It translates to CASSVGTGLHTDTQYF.

This chain connects TRBV30 to TRBJ1-3, with D possibly being TRBD1 (5 bases). From germline, CDR1 is GTSNPN and CDR2 SVGIG (reference sequence). The V and J ends lost 3 bases and 4 bases respectively, with 13 bases between them. This CDR3 contains 14 residues. Here the CDR3 reads CAWRAGFSGNTIYF. The DNA of the CDR3 is TGTGCCTGGAGGGCAGGGTTCTCCGGAAACACCATATATTTT.

The CDR3 is CSPRSFKNTGELFF. The CDR3 nucleotides are TGCTCCCCCCGATCGTTTAAGAACACCGGGGAGCTGTTTTTT. This chain links TRBV1 with TRBJ2-2. TRBV1 is deemed a pseudogene. This CDR3 region has 14 residues.

The chain couples TRBV27 to TRBJ2-7; D tentatively fits TRBD1 or TRBD2 (6 bases each). Trimming cost V 6 bases and J 2 bases, with 20 bases left between them. CDR3 length: 16 residues. From germline, CDR1 is MNHEY and CDR2 SMNVEV (reference sequence). CDR3 in DNA: TGTGCCAGCAGCTTTACCCTCCCGGGGGCCCCCTACGAGCAGTACTTC. Translation: CASSFTLPGAPYEQYF.

The rearrangement joins TRBV30 to TRBJ2-3, with D uncertain. This CDR3 comprises 10 residues. V was cut by 5 bases and J by 1 base, with 1 base left in between. Germline-derived CDR1 and CDR2 are GTSNPN and SVGIG (reference sequence). This CDR3 reads CAWGTDTQYF. The CDR3 DNA is TGTGCCTGGGGCACAGATACGCAGTATTTT.

CDR3 sequence reads: CASSDGDRTYEQYF. CDR3 in DNA: TGTGCCAGCAGTGATGGGGACAGAACCTACGAGCAGTACTTC. The V gene is TRBV6-1, the J gene TRBJ2-7; 7 bases are a match to TRBD1. The CDR3 consists of 14 residues. Germline V lookup: CDR1 MNHNS, CDR2 SASEGT. V lost 3 bases and J lost 2; bases outside the gene matches: 4.

This clone was detected only once. The genes are TRBV6-1 and TRBJ2-7; possible D gene TRBD1, 6 bases. Deletions cut 0 bases from V and 0 bases from J, with 9 bases between. The CDR3 length is 15 residues. Germline V gives CDR1 MNHNS, CDR2 SASEGT. CDR3 sequence reads: CASSEAGASSYEQYF. DNA of the CDR3: TGTGCCAGCAGTGAAGCGGGGGCAAGCTCCTACGAGCAGTACTTC.

The chain combines TRBV27 with TRBJ1-1; D ambiguous. Trimming shortened V by 8 bases and J by 1 base, and 20 bases separated the two germline ends. From germline, CDR1 is MNHEY and CDR2 SMNVEV (reference sequence). The CDR3 has 16 amino acids. Here the CDR3 reads CASRYYTGTGNTEAFF. The DNA for the CDR3 is TGTGCCAGCCGTTATTATACGGGAACCGGGAACACTGAAGCTTTCTTT.

The chain uses TRBV6-1 and TRBJ2-7, with TRBD2 matching 10 bases. CDR3 length: 18 residues. CDR1 and CDR2 (germline): MNHNS, SASEGT. V shed 0 bases and J 2 bases; nucleotides not matched to a gene: 10. This CDR3 is CASSEARLTGLATYEQYF. In DNA, the CDR3 is TGTGCCAGCAGTGAAGCGAGACTCACGGGACTAGCGACCTACGAGCAGTACTTC.

The J gene is TRBJ2-1, the V gene TRBV4-1; either TRBD1 or TRBD2 may fit D (5 bases each). Per germline, CDR1 MGHRA and CDR2 YSYEKL. The V end lost 4 bases, the J end lost 2 bases, and 12 bases lay between the germline ends. The CDR3 runs 15 residues. As DNA, the CDR3 is TGCGCCAGCAGCCTGAAAGAGGGGCCCTACAATGAGCAGTTCTTC. It encodes CASSLKEGPYNEQFF.

J is TRBJ2-7 and V is TRBV7-9; D call uncertain. The germline V gene has CDR1 SEHNR and CDR2 FQNEAQ (reference sequence). V lost 3 bases to trimming and J lost 2 bases, with 11 bases between them. The CDR3 is 14 residues long. This CDR3 is CASSFGGAAYEQYF. CDR3 bases: TGTGCCAGCAGCTTCGGCGGTGCAGCCTACGAGCAGTACTTC.

As DNA, the CDR3 is TGTGCCAGCAGCTTATGGTGGGGAAATGAGCAGTTCTTC. Protein sequence: CASSLWWGNEQFF. The chain has TRBV7-6 and TRBJ2-1; D is ambiguous. V lost 2 bases and J 7 bases, leaving 9 bases between the germline ends. Germline V gene sequence: CDR1 SGHVS, CDR2 FNYEAQ. The CDR3 loop spans 13 amino acids.

Details on this clone: At one end the junction does not follow the germline gene, possibly because of a read error. J is TRBJ2-2 and V is TRBV7-9; the match to TRBD1 covers 10 bases. The CDR3 has 16 amino acids. The germline V gene encodes CDR1 SEHNR and CDR2 FQNEAQ (reference sequence). CDR3 region: CAGSPPGTGDTGELFF. As DNA, the CDR3 is TGTGCCGGCAGCCCCCCTGGGACAGGGGACACCGGGGAGCTGTTTTTT.

The V gene is TRBV19, the J gene TRBJ1-1; TRBD1 matches 12 bases. Germline assignment: CDR1 LNHDA and CDR2 SQIVND (reference sequence). The junction had 8 bases not matched to a gene; V was cut back by 10 bases and J by 2 bases. This CDR3 is 15 amino acids long. CDR3 residues: CATSPGTGGNTEAFF. The CDR3 DNA follows: TGTGCCACCTCACCCGGGACAGGGGGCAACACTGAAGCTTTCTTT.

The CDR3 nucleotides read TGCAGCGTTGACCTGATGGGACAGGCGACTGACACTGAAGCTTTCTTT. Amino acid sequence: CSVDLMGQATDTEAFF. The chain has TRBV29-1 and TRBJ1-1; 8 bases map to TRBD1. With 3 bases clipped from V and 3 bases from J, the junction kept 12 bases outside the gene matches. CDR3 length equals 16 residues. Looked up from germline, CDR1 is SQVTM and CDR2 is ANQGSEA.

Written as DNA, the CDR3 is TGTGCCAGCAGCTTCCCCTCCAGGACCCAAGAGACCCAGTACTTC. Translated: CASSFPSRTQETQYF. V is TRBV11-2 and J is TRBJ2-5, with D unclear. Trimming pared 3 bases from V and 1 base from J, leaving 12 bases between. Germline V gene data show CDR1 as SGHAT and CDR2 as FQNNGV. The CDR3 runs 15 residues.

The genes are TRBV15 and TRBJ2-3, with no clear D. V shed 0 bases and J shed 2 bases, with 18 bases lying between them. Germline V lookup: CDR1 LNHNV, CDR2 YYDKDF (reference sequence). CDR3 length: 18 amino acids. In nucleotides, the CDR3 is TGTGCCACCAGCAGAGACCCCCCCCAGGAGCTGACCACAGATACGCAGTATTTT. This encodes CATSRDPPQELTTDTQYF.

This chain joins TRBV5-1 and TRBJ2-7; 7 positions match TRBD1. The CDR3 length is 13 residues. Trimming cost V 2 bases and J 5 bases; bases outside gene matches: 4. Germline V gene sequence: CDR1 SGHRS, CDR2 YFSETQ. The CDR3 DNA is TGCGCCAGCAGCTTTACAGGGGTCCACGAGCAGTACTTC. This encodes CASSFTGVHEQYF.

This chain connects TRBV27 to TRBJ2-5; 16 positions agree with TRBD2. This CDR3 has 18 amino acids. Germline CDR1 is MNHEY and CDR2 is SMNVEV (reference sequence). V was pared by 3 bases and J by 1 base, with 5 bases of the junction left unmatched. The CDR3 here is CASSFGTSGGAIQETQYF. CDR3 in DNA: TGTGCCAGCAGTTTCGGGACTAGCGGGGGGGCCATCCAAGAGACCCAGTACTTC.

The chain joins TRBV30 to TRBJ2-5; D is possibly TRBD2 (7 bases). Trimming cost V 1 base and J 2 bases, with 14 bases left between them. The CDR3 totals 15 residues. Germline CDR1 and CDR2: GTSNPN and SVGIG (reference sequence). CDR3 protein: CAWSGRGGKQETQYF. CDR3 nucleotides: TGTGCCTGGAGTGGGAGGGGGGGGAAACAAGAGACCCAGTACTTC. Using reference TRBV30 and TRBJ2-5 for the parts outside the CDR3, the full variable domain is SQTIHQWPATLVQPVGSPLSLECTVEGTSNPNLYWYRQAAGRGLQLLFYSVGIGQISSEVPQNLSASRPQDRQFILSSKKLLLSDSGFYLCAWSGRGGKQETQYFGPGTRLLVL.

CDR3 loop: CASSPVGGMETQYF. The CDR3 DNA reads as TGTGCCAGCAGCCCGGTAGGGGGGATGGAGACCCAGTACTTC. J is TRBJ2-5 and V is TRBV4-2; perhaps D is TRBD1 or TRBD2 (6 bases each). Trimming removed 4 bases from V and 5 bases from J, with 14 bases in between. Germline CDR1 is LGHNA and CDR2 is YNFKEQ. The CDR3 has 14 amino acids.

V gene TRBV9 combines with J gene TRBJ1-5; D remains unclear. In germline, CDR1 is SGDLS, CDR2 YYNGEE. The length of the CDR3 is 14 residues. The ends were cut back, 1 base at V and 7 bases at J, with 12 bases in the middle. In DNA form, the CDR3 reads TGTGCCAGCAGCGTAATGCCGGACGTCCAGCCCCAGCATTTT. The encoded protein is CASSVMPDVQPQHF.

The CDR3 loop is CASSVVQGPNTGELFF. Written as DNA, the CDR3 is TGTGCCAGCAGCGTAGTCCAGGGGCCGAACACCGGGGAGCTGTTTTTT. This chain joins TRBV9 and TRBJ2-2; D is possibly TRBD1 (6 bases). V was cut by 0 bases and J by 0 bases, with 9 bases left in between. Germline V CDR1 and CDR2: SGDLS, YYNGEE. The CDR3 length is 16 residues. The complete variable domain, with remaining parts taken from reference TRBV9 and TRBJ2-2, reads DSGVTQTPKHLITATGQRVTLRCSPRSGDLSVYWYQQSLDQGLQFLIQYYNGEERAKGNILERFSAQQFPDLHSELNLSSLELGDSALYFCASSVVQGPNTGELFFGEGSRLTVL.

The gene calls are TRBV29-1 and TRBJ1-1; 8 nucleotides match TRBD1. Germline CDR1 is SQVTM and CDR2 is ANQGSEA. The trim removed 2 bases at V and 0 bases at J, leaving 14 bases unmatched. The CDR3 sequence is 18 residues long. The CDR3 sequence is CSVESRSDRARMNTEAFF. Written as DNA, the CDR3 is TGCAGCGTTGAATCCAGATCGGACAGGGCTCGAATGAACACTGAAGCTTTCTTT.

This rearrangement joins TRBV30 to TRBJ2-3; 7 nucleotides line up with TRBD2. Germline loops: CDR1 GTSNPN, CDR2 SVGIG (reference sequence). The V gene end was trimmed by 4 bases and the J gene end by 6 bases; junction bases not matched to a gene: 13. This CDR3 is 15 amino acids long. The CDR3 here is CAWNALGGVVDTQYF. In DNA, the CDR3 is TGTGCCTGGAACGCCTTGGGGGGGGTCGTGGATACGCAGTATTTT.

The J gene is TRBJ2-1, the V gene TRBV27; the D is unclear. The CDR3 runs to 18 residues. Germline lookup yields CDR1 MNHEY and CDR2 SMNVEV (reference sequence). Deletions cut 1 base from V and 0 bases from J, with 16 bases between. The CDR3 DNA follows: TGTGCCAGCAGTTTATTCCCCACATTCTATATCTCCTACAATGAGCAGTTCTTC. The encoded protein is CASSLFPTFYISYNEQFF.

This clone was found once. The same CDR3 arises from other DNA sequences in this sample as well. The rearrangement joins TRBV28 to TRBJ1-4, with 10 bases identical to TRBD1. Germline CDR1 and CDR2: MDHEN and SYDVKM. This CDR3 has 14 residues. J was trimmed by 8 bases and V by 5 bases; bases with no gene match: 5. The CDR3 DNA reads as TGTGCCAGCAGTGTCCGGGACAGGGGAGAAAAACTGTTTTTT. Its translation: CASSVRDRGEKLFF. Supplemented by reference TRBV28 and TRBJ1-4, the full variable domain reads DVKVTQSSRYLVKRTGEKVFLECVQDMDHENMFWYRQDPGLGLRLIYFSYDVKMKEKGDIPEGYSVSREKKERFSLILESASTNQTSMYLCASSVRDRGEKLFFGSGTQLSVL.

The V and J genes are TRBV7-9 and TRBJ2-3; D unclear. Germline V gene data show CDR1 as SEHNR and CDR2 as FQNEAQ (reference sequence). The ends were cut back, 4 bases at V and 4 bases at J, with 12 bases in the middle. The CDR3 extends over 14 amino acids. CDR3 region: CASSSPGWPDTQYF. The CDR3 nucleotides read TGTGCCAGCAGCTCACCCGGCTGGCCAGATACGCAGTATTTT.